The T cell receptor (beta chain) under discussion was sequenced for a study of T cells after yellow fever vaccination. The table lists this clonotype with a few counts. Its antigen is still unknown. The V gene's germline CDR1 is SGHDT and CDR2 YYEEEE. The CDR3 runs to 14 residues. V was shortened by 3 bases and J by 6 bases, with 13 bases between the two germline ends. Template switching with 5'RACE generated the TCR cDNA and added a universal primer site and UMIs. Via MiXCR, TCRdb re-called the 5' RACE reads, giving one row per CDR3 protein. The data hold a few hundred thousand distinct CDR3 sequences, with about 17% observed a single time. Whole-study results and caveats: Weaker in magnitude, the secondary response showed a faster peak on day 5 versus 15. Abundant contaminating clonotypes from the bulk population could appear in FACS-sorted repertoires. Subsequent to the booster, the majority of primary-vaccination clones reappeared (roughly 97% CD4, roughly 90% CD8).

The chain links TRBV5-6 to TRBJ1-3; D is unclear. The clonotype comes from a man between 18 and 35 years old who received the YFV17D yellow fever vaccine. The specimen was PBMCs, collected about 5 days after the first yellow fever vaccination. In DNA, the CDR3 is TGTGCCAGCAGCTCGGGCCTAACTCTAAACACCATATATTTT. Translated, it gives CASSSGLTLNTIYF.